This entry concerns a single T cell receptor beta chain. The antigen remains undetermined. The source of the sample is a study of T cells in Graves' hyperthyroidism and ophthalmopathy. Study summary: Upon initial diagnosis and before any treatment, peripheral blood was collected.

Findings and limits, study-wide: Most expanded thyroid clonotypes above 0.001 recurred in blood. Researchers report that a 13 V-J model separated ophthalmopathy from stable hyperthyroidism.

CDR3 length equals 15 residues. The V and J ends lost 8 bases and 4 bases respectively, with 20 bases between them. Germline V gives CDR1 MNHNS, CDR2 SASEGT. Clinical symptoms, serum thyroxine, TRAb, thyroid ultrasound and orbital computed tomography informed diagnoses. RNA transcripts were the template for amplifying TCR beta CDR3 regions. TCR CDR3 underwent first-round RT-PCR with the HTBI primer set. MiXCR, run by TCRdb on the multiplex PCR reads, gives a single entry per CDR3 protein. The sample carries a few hundred thousand distinct CDR3 sequences, 11% to 15% recorded once. The chain recombines TRBV6-1 with TRBJ2-5; D may be TRBD1 (7 bases). The clonotype originates from a woman aged 40 to 49 with Graves' hyperthyroidism. The sample comprised blood. The CDR3 loop reads CASCTERGRGETQYF. CDR3 sequence (DNA): TGTGCCAGCTGCACCGAGAGGGGGCGGGGAGAGACCCAGTACTTC.